The sequence of this T cell receptor beta chain was determined in a study of regulatory T cells in long-lasting Graves disease (dated by TCRdb to the early 2020s). About the investigation overall: Persistent Graves' disease was defined as antithyroid drug treatment for over 5 years with persistently positive TSH receptor autoantibodies. Patients with persistent Graves' disease were compared with patients with newly diagnosed Graves' disease using TCR sequencing and RNA sequencing of peripheral blood. The study was registered as a clinical trial and conducted in China. A total of around 35 samples underwent TCR sequencing: about 13 from persistent and some 20 from newly diagnosed Graves' disease patients. On average, persistent Graves' disease patients in the clinical cohort had been on antithyroid drugs for roughly 11 years.

From the cysteine up to the phenylalanine, the CDR3 has a length of 14 residues. CDR3 DNA is the only sequence kept; it has 42 bases, read in frame from the first base. CDR1 SNHLY and CDR2 FYNNEI are derived from the germline V gene. At the junction V is shortened by 6 bases and J by 3 bases, with 14 bases in between. Library preparation was by multiplex PCR. The reads were generated on an Illumina HiSeq 4000. To build TCR beta libraries, CDR3 regions were amplified by Arm-PCR using iRepertoire HTBI primers. Before sequencing, the PCR products underwent gel purification. For the original study's pipeline: Across samples, about 64 TRBV and 12 to 15 TRBJ segments were identified and used for gene usage analysis of CDR3 amino acid clonotypes. Filtered high-quality paired reads were merged into contigs using COPE and FqMerger. BLAST was used to align contigs to IMGT TRBV, TRBD and TRBJ reference genes, with CDR3 defined following IMGT. Any clonotype with a frequency above 0.1% was counted as a highly expanded clone. Shannon entropy was used to measure repertoire diversity, and the Gini coefficient was used to measure V-J evenness. Clonotypes shared by more than one individual were considered public. Clones were called with MiXCR by TCRdb after fastp trimmed the public reads at Q25, and only in-frame beta chains were retained. Every entry covers one CDR3 protein and lists the most common genes and DNA from its rows. These V and J calls are TCRdb output, not the study's own analysis. In this sample the table shows more than 300,000 distinct CDR3 sequences, 20% to 25% of which occur a single time. Roughly a quarter of the sample is held by the ten biggest clonotypes.

This clonotype was seen repeatedly, ten times or more. Its recognized antigen is unknown. The sample holds no much larger clone one base away, and base qualities are not on file. The time point label here, explained by the study, means: persistent/refractory GD, antithyroid drugs over 5 years with positive TRAb. For both TCR sequencing and RNA sequencing, RNA was extracted from PBMCs in TRIzol. The diagnosis of Graves' disease followed American Thyroid Association guidelines. Patients were recruited from an endocrinology department in Xi'an, China. From each patient, around 9 milliliters of peripheral blood was collected into an EDTA anticoagulant tube. Ficoll Paque Plus density gradient separation was used to isolate PBMCs, and no additional T cell sorting was done. An Agilent 2100 Bioanalyzer and agarose gel were used to check RNA quality, while a NanoDrop 2000 measured RNA concentration. Broad study findings and their caveats: Persistent Graves' disease patients showed lower TCR Shannon entropy and fewer highly expanded clones than newly diagnosed patients, suggesting clonal expansion. Sequencing and analysis were limited to the TCR beta chain. Patients with persistent disease shared more public clonotypes (approximately 2,500) than newly diagnosed patients did (about 1,000). The authors acknowledged the small sample size as a limitation that may reduce accuracy. Persistent disease showed preferential use of TRBV28, TRBJ1-2 and TRBJ2-5, whereas newly diagnosed disease favored TRBV20-1 and TRBJ2-1. Peripheral blood alone was examined, since thyroid tissue, which constituted the primary lesion, could not be accessed.

The sequence came from a woman aged 40-49 years with Graves disease. Donor details come from another sample of the same person, matched by shared clones. Sequencing used peripheral blood mononuclear cells (PBMCs), obtained when the disease was refractory, from a patient treated with antithyroid drugs. The chain uses TRBV2 and TRBJ2-5; the D gene is perhaps TRBD2, from 5 matching bases. The CDR3 region has the sequence CASSSRTGKETQYF. The DNA sequence is given as TGTGCCAGCAGCTCACGGACGGGGAAAGAGACCCAGTACTTC.